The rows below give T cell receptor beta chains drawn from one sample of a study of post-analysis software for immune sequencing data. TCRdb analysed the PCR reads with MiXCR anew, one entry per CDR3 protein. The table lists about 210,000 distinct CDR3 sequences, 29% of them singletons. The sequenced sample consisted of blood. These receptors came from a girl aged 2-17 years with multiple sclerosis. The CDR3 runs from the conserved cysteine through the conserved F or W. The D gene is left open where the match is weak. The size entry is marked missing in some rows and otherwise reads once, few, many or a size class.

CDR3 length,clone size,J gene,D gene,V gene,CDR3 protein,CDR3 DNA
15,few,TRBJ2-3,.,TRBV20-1,CSARDPYGAGDTQYF,TGCAGTGCTAGAGATCCGTATGGGGCAGGGGATACGCAGTATTTT
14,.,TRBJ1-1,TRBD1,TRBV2,CASSEVRSGGEAFF,TGTGCCAGCAGTGAAGTCAGGTCAGGGGGTGAAGCTTTCTTT
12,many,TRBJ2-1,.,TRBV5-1,CASSRQRHEQFF,TGCGCCAGCAGCCGACAGCGACATGAGCAGTTCTTC
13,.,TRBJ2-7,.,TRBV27,CASRGQGTYEQYF,TGTGCCAGCAGGGGGCAGGGTACCTACGAGCAGTACTTC
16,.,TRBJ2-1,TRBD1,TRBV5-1,CASRLGTGGTYNEQFF,TGCGCCAGCAGACTTGGGACAGGGGGGACCTACAATGAGCAGTTCTTC
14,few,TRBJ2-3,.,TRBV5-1,CASSWSDSQDTQYF,TGCGCCAGCAGCTGGTCCGACTCACAGGATACGCAGTATTTT
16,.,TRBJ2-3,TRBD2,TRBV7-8,CASSRRAGGPKVTQYF,TGTGCCAGCAGCCGACGAGCGGGAGGGCCGAAGGTTACGCAGTATTTT
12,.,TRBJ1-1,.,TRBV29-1,CSVEEGGGEAFF,TGCAGCGTTGAAGAGGGGGGCGGTGAAGCTTTCTTT
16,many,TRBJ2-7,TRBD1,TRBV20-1,CSASPALGQGTYEQYF,TGCAGTGCTAGCCCCGCCCTGGGACAGGGCACCTACGAGCAGTACTTC
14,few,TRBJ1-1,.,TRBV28,CASTVGGIPNEAFF,TGTGCCAGCACGGTGGGGGGAATCCCCAATGAAGCTTTCTTT
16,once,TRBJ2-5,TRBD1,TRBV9,CACSATGTGFGETQYF,TGTGCCTGCAGCGCGACCGGGACAGGGTTTGGGGAGACCCAGTACTTC
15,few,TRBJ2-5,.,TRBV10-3,CAIRSGVVDQETQYF,TGTGCCATCAGGTCAGGGGTAGTCGATCAAGAGACCCAGTACTTC
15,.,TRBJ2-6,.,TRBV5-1,CASSLGRSGANVLTF,TGCGCCAGCAGCTTGGGGAGGTCTGGGGCCAACGTCCTGACTTTC
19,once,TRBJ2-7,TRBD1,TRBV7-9,CASSWSKRQGTKVEDEQYF,TGTGCCAGCAGCTGGAGCAAGAGACAGGGGACGAAAGTAGAAGACGAGCAGTACTTC
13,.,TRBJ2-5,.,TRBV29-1,CSASTGNQETQYF,TGCAGCGCTAGTACAGGGAACCAAGAGACCCAGTACTTC
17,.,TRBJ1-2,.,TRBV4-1,CASSQVGARWGRGRYTF,TGCGCCAGCAGCCAAGTGGGAGCGAGGTGGGGCAGGGGTCGCTACACCTTC
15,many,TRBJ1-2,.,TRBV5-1,CASSVQTRDRYGYTF,TGCGCCAGCAGCGTACAAACACGGGACCGCTATGGCTACACCTTC
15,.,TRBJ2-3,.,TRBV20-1,CSAIRAAEVTDAQYF,TGCAGTGCTATAAGGGCAGCGGAAGTGACAGATGCGCAGTATTTT
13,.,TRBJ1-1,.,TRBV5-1,CASSLPVGGEAFF,TGCGCCAGCAGCTTGCCAGTGGGCGGGGAAGCTTTCTTT
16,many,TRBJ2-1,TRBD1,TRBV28,CASSLSAGGSYNEQFF,TGTGCCAGCAGTTTATCGGCAGGGGGCTCCTACAATGAGCAGTTCTTC
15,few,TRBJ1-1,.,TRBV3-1,CASSPRGQLNAEAFF,TGTGCCAGCAGCCCCCGCGGACAATTGAACGCTGAAGCTTTCTTT
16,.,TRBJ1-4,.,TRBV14,CASSQDWGVRVEKLFF,TGTGCCAGCAGCCAAGATTGGGGTGTCAGGGTCGAAAAACTGTTTTTT
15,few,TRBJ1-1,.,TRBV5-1,CASSPAAHRNTEAFF,TGCGCCAGCAGCCCGGCCGCCCACAGGAACACTGAAGCTTTCTTT
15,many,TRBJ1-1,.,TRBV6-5,CASSYSRGTRTEAFF,TGTGCCAGCAGTTACTCCCGGGGCACGAGGACTGAAGCTTTCTTT
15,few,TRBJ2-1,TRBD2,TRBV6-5,CASSGGLAGNNEQFF,TGTGCCAGCAGTGGGGGACTAGCGGGGAACAATGAGCAGTTCTTC
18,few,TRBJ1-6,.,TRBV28,CASSDRDLSSSYNSPLHF,TGTGCCAGCAGTGACCGGGATCTGTCGAGCTCCTATAATTCACCCCTCCACTTT
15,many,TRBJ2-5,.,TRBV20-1,CSAPPLGALPGAQYF,TGCAGTGCTCCCCCTTTGGGGGCTCTCCCCGGGGCCCAGTACTTC
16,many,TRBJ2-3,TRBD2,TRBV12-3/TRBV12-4,CASSLALAGGSDTQYF,TGTGCCAGCAGTTTAGCGCTGGCGGGGGGCTCAGATACGCAGTATTTT
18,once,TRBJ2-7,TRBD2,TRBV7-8,CASSYGTSGWSSYNEQYF,TGTGCCAGCAGCTACGGGACTAGCGGGTGGAGCTCCTACAATGAGCAGTACTTC
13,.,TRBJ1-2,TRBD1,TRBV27,CASRLQGSYGYTF,TGTGCCAGCAGACTACAGGGGAGCTATGGCTACACCTTC
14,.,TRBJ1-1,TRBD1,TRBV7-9,CASSLGAGGIEAFF,TGTGCCAGCAGCTTAGGGGCAGGGGGAATTGAAGCTTTCTTT
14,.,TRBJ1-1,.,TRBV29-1,CSVLRDLAIPEAFF,TGCAGCGTTCTCCGGGACCTTGCTATCCCTGAAGCTTTCTTT
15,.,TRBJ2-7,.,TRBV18,CASSFWTASSYEQYF,TGTGCCAGCTCATTCTGGACAGCAAGCTCCTACGAGCAGTACTTC
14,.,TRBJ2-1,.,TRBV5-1,CASSLVGNGNEQFF,TGCGCCAGCAGCTTGGTCGGAAACGGTAATGAGCAGTTCTTC
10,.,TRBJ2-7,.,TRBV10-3,CAIPRNEQYF,TGTGCCATCCCACGCAACGAGCAGTACTTC